These T cell receptor beta chains were read from a single sample in a study of early T cells in non-severe SARS-CoV-2 infection. TCRdb ran MiXCR on the 5' RACE reads and lists one entry per CDR3 protein. The table includes under 100,000 distinct CDR3 sequences, approximately 10% detected once. The material sequenced was whole blood. These receptors were taken from an adult who was a healthcare worker with PCR-confirmed SARS-CoV-2 infection or an uninfected control (not recorded which). The CDR3 runs from the conserved cysteine through the conserved F or W. The D gene is left open where the match is weak. Size tells how often a clone was seen (once, few, many) or the class of an expanded clone, and some rows leave it out.

TRBV7-9	few	TRBJ2-3	TRBD2	TGTGCCACCGGGACTAGCGGGAGAATCGGTACGCAGTATTTT	CATGTSGRIGTQYF
TRBV27	many	TRBJ1-6	TRBD1	TGTGCCAGCAGCCGACCACGACTGGGACAGGGCTATAATTCACCCCTCCACTTT	CASSRPRLGQGYNSPLHF
TRBV24-1	NA	TRBJ1-5	NA	TGTGCCACCATTTTCCGAGGGGGGAGCAATCAGCCCCAGCATTTT	CATIFRGGSNQPQHF
TRBV6-5	few	TRBJ2-1	TRBD1	TGTGCCAGTTCCCGGGACAGGGGCAGTGAGCAGTTCTTC	CASSRDRGSEQFF
TRBV5-1	NA	TRBJ2-1	NA	TGCGCCAGCAGCTCCCCCAGTAGCGGCTACAATGAGCAGTTCTTC	CASSSPSSGYNEQFF
TRBV6-2/TRBV6-3	many	TRBJ1-1	NA	TGTGCCAGCAGTAGGTACGGGGAGGATATGAACACTGAAGCTTTCTTT	CASSRYGEDMNTEAFF
TRBV7-9	few	TRBJ2-2	NA	TGTGCCAGCAGCTTAGTGCAGACCGGGGAGCTGTTTTTT	CASSLVQTGELFF
TRBV7-3	NA	TRBJ1-4	NA	TGTGCCAGCAGCTTCGAAGGGCCAGTCGGGGATGAAAAACTGTTTTTT	CASSFEGPVGDEKLFF
TRBV7-3	few	TRBJ2-2	TRBD2	TGTGCCAGCAGTTTGACTAGCGGGGGAACCGGGGAGCTGTTTTTT	CASSLTSGGTGELFF
TRBV29-1	NA	TRBJ1-1	TRBD1	TGCAGCGTTCTCCCGGGACAGGGGGCGGGCACTGAAGCTTTCTTT	CSVLPGQGAGTEAFF
TRBV2	few	TRBJ2-3	TRBD1	TGTGCCAGCAGTGTAGGACAGGCCACAGATACGCAGTATTTT	CASSVGQATDTQYF
TRBV4-1	NA	TRBJ2-3	NA	TGCGCCAGCAGCCAAATTCTACTAGGGGATACGCAGTATTTT	CASSQILLGDTQYF
TRBV12-3/TRBV12-4	few	TRBJ2-2	TRBD2	TGTGCCAGCAGCCCGCAACTAGCGGGCACCGGGGAGCTGTTTTTT	CASSPQLAGTGELFF
TRBV3-1	many	TRBJ1-3	NA	TGTGCCAGCAGCCAAGACCGACAGAATTTCTACACCATATATTTT	CASSQDRQNFYTIYF
TRBV9	many	TRBJ2-1	TRBD2	TGTGCCAGCAGCGTCGGGGGACTACTAGGGGATGAGCAGTTCTTC	CASSVGGLLGDEQFF
TRBV30	NA	TRBJ1-1	TRBD1	TGTGCCTGGGACAGGGGAATCACTGAAGCTTTCTTT	CAWDRGITEAFF
TRBV7-2	NA	TRBJ2-3	TRBD2	TGTGCCAGCAGCACCCCGGGACTAGCGGGGGGCCGTACAGATACGCAGTATTTT	CASSTPGLAGGRTDTQYF
TRBV20-1	NA	TRBJ1-6	NA	TGCAGTGCCCGTTGGCCCCCTGGGGTAAATTCACCCCTCCACTTT	CSARWPPGVNSPLHF
TRBV20-1	few	TRBJ2-4	NA	TGCAGTGCCCAGGGGGGGGCAGACCAAAACATTCAGTACTTC	CSAQGGADQNIQYF
TRBV30	many	TRBJ1-2	NA	TGTGCCGGGGGAAGGCCGGACAGTTATAACTATGGCTACACCTTC	CAGGRPDSYNYGYTF
TRBV6-5	many	TRBJ1-1	NA	TGTGCCAGCAGTGACCCGCGACAGAAGAACACTGAAGCTTTCTTT	CASSDPRQKNTEAFF
TRBV20-1	NA	TRBJ2-7	NA	TGCAGTGCTGAAGGAACCCGGAAGTACTTC	CSAEGTRKYF
TRBV2	NA	TRBJ1-2	NA	TGTGCCAGCAGTGAATACTTGCACAGGGACGACTATGGCTACACCTTC	CASSEYLHRDDYGYTF
TRBV7-6	NA	TRBJ1-5	NA	TGTGCCAGCAGCTTGGTTTCCGCAGGGTGGAATAGCAATCAGCCCCAGCATTTT	CASSLVSAGWNSNQPQHF
TRBV29-1	many	TRBJ2-7	NA	TGCAGCGTACTCGGACTTTCGAGCTCCTACGAGCAGTACTTC	CSVLGLSSSYEQYF
TRBV29-1	few	TRBJ2-1	TRBD1	TGCAGTGCTGAGGGGGACAGGGAAGGTGTGCAGTTCTTC	CSAEGDREGVQFF
TRBV29-1	NA	TRBJ2-3	NA	TGCAGCGTTGATGATTGGAGGGGACCTAGCACAGATACGCAGTATTTT	CSVDDWRGPSTDTQYF
TRBV18	many	TRBJ2-7	NA	TGTGCCAGCTCATCCGGGAGCTACGAGCAGTACTTC	CASSSGSYEQYF
TRBV3-1	NA	TRBJ2-3	TRBD2	TGTGCCAGCAGAGGATCTAGCGGGGGTTCATATACGCAGTATTTT	CASRGSSGGSYTQYF
TRBV5-1	many	TRBJ1-1	TRBD1	TGCGCCAGCAGCCTACGACAGGGCACTGAAGCTTTCTTT	CASSLRQGTEAFF
TRBV10-3	few	TRBJ1-5	TRBD1	TGTGCCACCCGACCCGGACAGGGTACTCAGCCCCAGCATTTT	CATRPGQGTQPQHF
TRBV9	NA	TRBJ2-5	TRBD1	TGTGCCAGCAGCGCGAGGGGACAGCCTGTCCAAGAGACCCAGTACTTC	CASSARGQPVQETQYF
TRBV12-3/TRBV12-4	NA	TRBJ2-3	NA	TGTGCCAGCAGTCCCGAGGGCACAGATACGCAGTATTTT	CASSPEGTDTQYF
TRBV15	many	TRBJ1-2	NA	TGTGCCACCAGCGTACAGGACTTCTATGGCTACACCTTC	CATSVQDFYGYTF
TRBV7-2	NA	TRBJ2-7	TRBD1	TGTGCCAGCAGTAGGCAGGGGGCCTCCTACGAGCAGTACTTC	CASSRQGASYEQYF
TRBV7-2	few	TRBJ2-7	TRBD2	TGTGCCAGCAGCTTAGCGCTATTAGCGGGGCGGGGGTACGAGCAGTACTTC	CASSLALLAGRGYEQYF
TRBV3-1	many	TRBJ1-1	TRBD1	TGTGCCAGCAACACAGGGGGCGCGAACACTGAAGCTTTCTTT	CASNTGGANTEAFF
TRBV6-5	once	TRBJ2-5	NA	TGTGCCAGCAGATTTGGGGTTGAAGAGACCCAGTACTTC	CASRFGVEETQYF
TRBV6-2/TRBV6-3	many	TRBJ2-7	NA	TGTGCCAGCAGTTACGGAGGTAGGGACGAGCAGTACTTC	CASSYGGRDEQYF
TRBV29-1	once	TRBJ1-2	NA	TGCAGCGTTGATGGCTACACCTTC	CSVDGYTF
TRBV5-1	NA	TRBJ2-1	NA	TGCGCCAGCAGCCCGGACCCTGCGAATGAGCAGTTCTTC	CASSPDPANEQFF
TRBV5-4	NA	TRBJ1-2	TRBD1	TGTGCCAGCAGCTCATCACTAGTAGGGTCTCGGACAGGGACGACCAACTATGGCTACACCTTC	CASSSSLVGSRTGTTNYGYTF
TRBV5-1	few	TRBJ1-4	NA	TGCGCCAGCAAGGACACGTCAACTAATGAAAAACTGTTTTTT	CASKDTSTNEKLFF
TRBV5-1	many	TRBJ2-7	NA	TGCGCCAGCAGCTTTCAGGCTTCCTACGAGCAGTACTTC	CASSFQASYEQYF
TRBV11-2	many	TRBJ2-7	TRBD1	TGTGCCAGCAGCACGACAGGGGAGCAGTACTTC	CASSTTGEQYF
TRBV5-6	NA	TRBJ2-3	TRBD1	TGTGCCAGCAGCCTGACAGGGAGAGCAGATACGCAGTATTTT	CASSLTGRADTQYF
TRBV6-6	few	TRBJ2-3	NA	TGTGCCAGCAGTTTAGAGCGGAGTACCGGGGATACGCAGTATTTT	CASSLERSTGDTQYF
TRBV14	few	TRBJ2-1	TRBD1	TGTGCCAGCAGTCGGAGACAGGGGTCCAACAATGAGCAGTTCTTC	CASSRRQGSNNEQFF